A single sample is the source of the 17 T cell receptor beta chains below, sequenced in a study of shared clonotypes between healthy human individuals. Profiled with immunoSEQ multiplex PCR; TCRdb holds only in-frame clones, not every one. The sample records about 480,000 clones, almost 80% being singletons. Input material: PBMCs. The receptors here all came from a woman aged 40 to 50 in good health. Some clones in this sample may be carry-over from other donors' samples.

This clone came up a few times. The gene calls are TRBV4-1 and TRBJ2-5; D remains ambiguous. Trimming cost V 0 bases and J 4 bases, with 12 bases left between them. Germline V lookup: CDR1 MGHRA, CDR2 YSYEKL. The CDR3 totals 15 residues. This chain's CDR3 is CASSQDWLPPETQYF. The CDR3 DNA reads TGCGCCAGCAGCCAAGATTGGCTCCCCCCAGAGACCCAGTACTTC.

This chain joins TRBV9 and TRBJ1-2; TRBD1 matches 9 bases. The CDR3 runs 15 residues. The V gene's germline CDR1 is SGDLS and CDR2 YYNGEE. V was clipped by 0 bases and J by 4 bases; unmatched bases: 4. The CDR3 protein is CASSVGGTGFYGYTF. The CDR3 bases are TGTGCCAGCAGCGTAGGGGGGACAGGGTTCTATGGCTACACCTTC.

The gene calls are TRBV13 and TRBJ2-3; 9 positions agree with TRBD1. The V gene end was trimmed by 5 bases and the J gene end by 3 bases; junction bases not matched to a gene: 15. Germline V CDR1 and CDR2: PRHDT, FYEKMQ (reference sequence). This CDR3 spans 18 amino acids. In DNA, the CDR3 is TGTGCCAGCAGCCTCCGGGACAGGGAGCTAGTTAGGACAGATACGCAGTATTTT. Its protein product is CASSLRDRELVRTDTQYF.

The chain is built from TRBV5-6 and TRBJ2-5, with D possibly matching TRBD2 (5 bases). V was clipped by 2 bases and J by 2 bases, with 19 bases between them. CDR1 is SGHDT, CDR2 YYEEEE, per germline. The CDR3 sequence is 17 residues long. Here the CDR3 reads CASSLVWSGLTQETQYF. CDR3 nucleotides: TGTGCCAGCAGCTTAGTGTGGTCCGGACTGACACAAGAGACCCAGTACTTC.

The rearrangement links TRBV7-9 to TRBJ2-5; 10 bases are a match to TRBD2. The CDR3 covers 16 residues. The germline gives CDR1 SEHNR, CDR2 FQNEAQ (reference sequence). V lost 1 base and J lost 1; bases outside the gene matches: 3. The CDR3 DNA reads TGTGCCAGCAGCTTAGTTGGACTAGCGGTCCAAGAGACCCAGTACTTC. Translating gives CASSLVGLAVQETQYF.

This chain uses TRBV9 with TRBJ2-5; 8 nucleotides align to TRBD2. The ends lost 0 bases at V and 5 bases at J; junction bases unmatched: 15. The length of the CDR3 is 18 residues. Germline V gene sequence: CDR1 SGDLS, CDR2 YYNGEE. CDR3 loop: CASSVEFSPSGSVETQYF. As DNA, the CDR3 is TGTGCCAGCAGCGTAGAATTCTCGCCGAGCGGGAGTGTTGAGACCCAGTACTTC.

A few counts support this clone. CDR3 in DNA: TGTGCCAGCAGTTGGGGGACTAGCGGGAATCCGTACGAGCAGTACTTC. Amino acids: CASSWGTSGNPYEQYF. The J gene is TRBJ2-7, the V gene TRBV28; 13 bases are a match to TRBD2. With 4 bases clipped from V and 4 bases from J, the junction kept 7 bases outside the gene matches. Looked up from germline, CDR1 is MDHEN and CDR2 is SYDVKM. The CDR3 is 16 amino acids.

There are a few counts of this clone. The chain combines TRBV6-5 with TRBJ1-1; D ambiguous. The ends were cut back, 2 bases at V and 7 bases at J, with 11 bases in the middle. Germline V lookup: CDR1 MNHEY, CDR2 SVGAGI. This CDR3 has 13 amino acids. CDR3: CASSYVLESEAFF. The CDR3 DNA reads TGTGCCAGCAGTTACGTTTTGGAGAGTGAAGCTTTCTTT.

The sample holds one count of this clone. The CDR3 sequence: CASTGGAVGDTQYF. DNA of the CDR3: TGTGCCAGCACCGGGGGGGCAGTCGGGGATACGCAGTATTTT. This rearrangement joins TRBV21-1 to TRBJ2-3; no DNA check was done on the table's D call, TRBD2. TRBV21-1 is annotated as a pseudogene. This CDR3 spans 14 amino acids.

The sample holds a few counts of this clone. This sequence joins TRBV6-1 and TRBJ1-1; the D is unclear. Germline V lookup: CDR1 MNHNS, CDR2 SASEGT. Trimming stripped 4 bases from V and 10 bases from J, with 7 bases between. The CDR3 is 10 residues long. CDR3 protein: CASSVDGAFF. The CDR3 nucleotides are TGTGCCAGCAGTGTCGACGGAGCTTTCTTT.

The chain links TRBV5-1 to TRBJ2-2; the match to TRBD2 covers 7 bases. This CDR3 is 15 amino acids long. The V gene's germline CDR1 is SGHRS and CDR2 YFSETQ. J gave up 5 bases and V 4 bases, and 8 bases lay outside the gene matches. The CDR3 reads CASSRTSYGTGELFF. The CDR3 nucleotides read TGCGCCAGCAGCAGGACTAGTTACGGGACCGGGGAGCTGTTTTTT.

This chain joins TRBV18 and TRBJ2-7; D may correspond to TRBD1 or TRBD2 (5 bases each). This CDR3 is 13 amino acids long. Trimming took off 6 bases at V and 7 bases at J, with 16 bases between the two ends. Germline V gene sequence: CDR1 KGHSH, CDR2 LQKENI. The CDR3 region is CASSPAPGTEQYF. CDR3 coding DNA: TGTGCCAGCTCGCCCGCCCCCGGGACGGAGCAGTACTTC. Based on the CDR3 plus reference TRBV18 and TRBJ2-7, the full variable domain is NAGVMQNPRHLVRRRGQEARLRCSPMKGHSHVYWYRQLPEEGLKFMVYLQKENIIDESGMPKERFSAEFPKEGPSILRIQQVVRGDSAAYFCASSPAPGTEQYFGPGTRLTVT.

The rearrangement uses TRBV9 and TRBJ1-1; D is uncertain. The CDR3 is 14 residues long. Germline CDR1 SGDLS, CDR2 YYNGEE. Trimming left V 4 bases short and J 3 bases short, with 13 bases between. The CDR3 reads CASSTLGEDTEAFF. The CDR3 nucleotides are TGTGCCAGCAGCACCCTCGGGGAGGACACTGAAGCTTTCTTT.

V is TRBV4-3 and J is TRBJ1-2; tentative D call: TRBD1 (6 bases). The CDR3 is made up of 17 amino acids. V was trimmed by 2 bases and J by 4 bases, leaving 20 bases between them. The germline V gene encodes CDR1 LGHNA and CDR2 YSLEER. The CDR3 region has the DNA TGCGCCAGCAGCCAAAGACAGGTTTCGGCCACTGGCTATGGCTACACCTTC. This gives the protein CASSQRQVSATGYGYTF.

V is TRBV10-2 and J is TRBJ2-7, with TRBD1 identical over 7 bases. J lost 1 base, V lost 8 bases, and 5 bases had no gene match. The germline V gene encodes CDR1 WSHSY and CDR2 SAAADI. There are 13 residues in the CDR3. The CDR3: CASAPGQSYEQYF. The CDR3 nucleotides read TGCGCCAGCGCGCCGGGACAGTCCTACGAGCAGTACTTC.

The chain carries TRBV10-1 and TRBJ1-2; 10 positions match TRBD1. V shed 6 bases, J shed 7 bases, and the junction held 5 bases outside the gene matches. CDR3 length: 13 residues. CDR1 is WNHNN and CDR2 is SYGVQD in the germline V gene (reference sequence). The DNA for the CDR3 is TGCGCCAGCAGAAGACAGGGGGCGCCTGGCTACACCTTC. Amino acids: CASRRQGAPGYTF.

This chain links TRBV5-1 with TRBJ2-7; 8 bases map to TRBD2. Germline CDR1 SGHRS, CDR2 YFSETQ. V shed 0 bases, J shed 4 bases, and the junction held 9 bases outside the gene matches. The CDR3 extends over 16 amino acids. The CDR3 is CASSLAGGAKRYEQYF. CDR3 DNA sequence: TGCGCCAGCAGCTTGGCCGGGGGGGCGAAGCGGTACGAGCAGTACTTC.